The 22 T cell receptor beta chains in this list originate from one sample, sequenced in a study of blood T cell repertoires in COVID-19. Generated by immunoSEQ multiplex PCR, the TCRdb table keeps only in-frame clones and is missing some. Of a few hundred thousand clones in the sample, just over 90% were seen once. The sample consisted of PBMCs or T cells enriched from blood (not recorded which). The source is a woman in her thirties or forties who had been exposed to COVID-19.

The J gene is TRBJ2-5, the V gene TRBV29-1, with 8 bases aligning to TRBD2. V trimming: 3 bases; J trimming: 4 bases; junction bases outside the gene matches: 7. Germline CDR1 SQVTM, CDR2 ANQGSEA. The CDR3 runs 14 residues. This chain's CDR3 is CSVDLRLAGETQYF. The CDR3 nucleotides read TGCAGCGTTGATCTACGCCTAGCGGGAGAGACCCAGTACTTC.

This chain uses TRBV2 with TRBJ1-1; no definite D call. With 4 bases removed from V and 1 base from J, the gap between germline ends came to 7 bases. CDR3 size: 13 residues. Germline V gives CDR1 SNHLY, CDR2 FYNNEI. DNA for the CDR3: TGTGCCAGCAGTGGGCAAACGAACACTGAAGCTTTCTTT. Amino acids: CASSGQTNTEAFF.

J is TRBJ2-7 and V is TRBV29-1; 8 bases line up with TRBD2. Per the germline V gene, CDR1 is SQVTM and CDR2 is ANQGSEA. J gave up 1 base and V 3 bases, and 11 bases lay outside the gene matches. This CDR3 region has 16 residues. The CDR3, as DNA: TGCAGCGTTGAGGGGGCGGGAAGCGGGGGATCCTACGAGCAGTACTTC. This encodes CSVEGAGSGGSYEQYF.

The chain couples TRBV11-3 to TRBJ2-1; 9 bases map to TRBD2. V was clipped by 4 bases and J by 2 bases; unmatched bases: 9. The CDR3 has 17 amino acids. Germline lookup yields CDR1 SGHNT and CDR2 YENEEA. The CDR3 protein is CASSSPIGGRAYNEQFF. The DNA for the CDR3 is TGTGCCAGCAGCTCCCCGATCGGCGGGAGGGCCTACAATGAGCAGTTCTTC.

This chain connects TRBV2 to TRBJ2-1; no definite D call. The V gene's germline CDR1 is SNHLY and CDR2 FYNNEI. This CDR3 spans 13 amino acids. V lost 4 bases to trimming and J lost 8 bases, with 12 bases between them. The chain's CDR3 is CASSGASNDEQFF. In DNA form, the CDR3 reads TGTGCCAGCAGTGGGGCCTCTAATGATGAGCAGTTCTTC.

This CDR3 is CASSIRMRNTGELFF. CDR3 nucleotide sequence: TGTGCCAGTAGTATCCGAATGAGGAACACCGGGGAGCTGTTTTTT. V and J are TRBV19 and TRBJ2-2; D is unresolved. CDR3 size: 15 residues. Germline CDR1 and CDR2: LNHDA and SQIVND (reference sequence). V lost 3 bases and J 1 base, leaving 9 bases between the germline ends.

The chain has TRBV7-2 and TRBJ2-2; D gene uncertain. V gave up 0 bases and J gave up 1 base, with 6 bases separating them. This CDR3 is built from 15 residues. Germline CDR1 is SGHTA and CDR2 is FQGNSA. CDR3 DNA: TGTGCCAGCAGCTTAGCATTCAAGAACACCGGGGAGCTGTTTTTT. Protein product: CASSLAFKNTGELFF.

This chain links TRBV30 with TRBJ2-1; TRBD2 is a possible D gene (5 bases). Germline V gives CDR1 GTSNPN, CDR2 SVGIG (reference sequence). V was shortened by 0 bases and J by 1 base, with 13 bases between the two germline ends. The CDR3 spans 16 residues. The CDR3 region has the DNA TGTGCCTGGAGTGTTTTTCGCGGGCCTTCCTACAATGAGCAGTTCTTC. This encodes CAWSVFRGPSYNEQFF.

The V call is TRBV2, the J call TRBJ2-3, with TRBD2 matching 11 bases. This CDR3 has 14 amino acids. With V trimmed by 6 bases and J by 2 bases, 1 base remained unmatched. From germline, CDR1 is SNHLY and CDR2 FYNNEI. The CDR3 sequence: CASRGLAATDTQYF. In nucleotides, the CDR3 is TGTGCCAGCAGGGGACTAGCGGCCACAGATACGCAGTATTTT. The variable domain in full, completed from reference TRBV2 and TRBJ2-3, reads EPEVTQTPSHQVTQMGQEVILRCVPISNHLYFYWYRQILGQKVEFLVSFYNNEISEKSEIFDDQFSVERPDGSNFTLKIRSTKLEDSAMYFCASRGLAATDTQYFGPGTRLTVL.

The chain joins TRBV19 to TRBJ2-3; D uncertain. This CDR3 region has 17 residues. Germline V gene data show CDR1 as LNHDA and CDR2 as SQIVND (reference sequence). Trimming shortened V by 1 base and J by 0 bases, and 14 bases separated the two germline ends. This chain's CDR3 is CASSIGSGWSSTDTQYF. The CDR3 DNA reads TGTGCCAGTAGTATAGGGAGTGGGTGGTCGAGCACAGATACGCAGTATTTT. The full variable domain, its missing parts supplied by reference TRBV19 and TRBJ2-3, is DGGITQSPKYLFRKEGQNVTLSCEQNLNHDAMYWYRQDPGQGLRLIYYSQIVNDFQKGDIAEGYSVSREKKESFPLTVTSAQKNPTAFYLCASSIGSGWSSTDTQYFGPGTRLTVL.

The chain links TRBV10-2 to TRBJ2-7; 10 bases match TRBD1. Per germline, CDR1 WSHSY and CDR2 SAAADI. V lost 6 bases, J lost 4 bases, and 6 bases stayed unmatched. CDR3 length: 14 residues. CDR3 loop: CASRAGQGTYEQYF. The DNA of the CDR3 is TGCGCCAGCAGGGCGGGACAGGGGACGTACGAGCAGTACTTC.

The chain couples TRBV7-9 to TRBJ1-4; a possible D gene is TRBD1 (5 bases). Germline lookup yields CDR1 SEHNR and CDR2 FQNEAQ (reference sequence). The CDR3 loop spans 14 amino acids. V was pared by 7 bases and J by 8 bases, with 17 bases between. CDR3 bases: TGTGCCAGCACCCTAACGGGGGGTGGAGAAAAACTGTTTTTT. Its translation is CASTLTGGGEKLFF.

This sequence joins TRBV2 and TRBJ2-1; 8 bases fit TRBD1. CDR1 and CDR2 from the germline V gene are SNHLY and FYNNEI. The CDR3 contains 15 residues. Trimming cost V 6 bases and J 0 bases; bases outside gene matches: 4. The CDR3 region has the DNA TGTGCCAGCAGCAGGGACAGGAGCTCCTACAATGAGCAGTTCTTC. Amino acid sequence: CASSRDRSSYNEQFF. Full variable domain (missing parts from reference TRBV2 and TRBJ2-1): EPEVTQTPSHQVTQMGQEVILRCVPISNHLYFYWYRQILGQKVEFLVSFYNNEISEKSEIFDDQFSVERPDGSNFTLKIRSTKLEDSAMYFCASSRDRSSYNEQFFGPGTRLTVL.

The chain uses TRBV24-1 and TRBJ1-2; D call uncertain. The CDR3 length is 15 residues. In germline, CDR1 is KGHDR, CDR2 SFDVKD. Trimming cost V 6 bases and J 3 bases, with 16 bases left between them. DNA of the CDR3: TGTGCCACCAGTTCGGGGAGGGTACGGGACTATGGCTACACCTTC. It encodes CATSSGRVRDYGYTF.

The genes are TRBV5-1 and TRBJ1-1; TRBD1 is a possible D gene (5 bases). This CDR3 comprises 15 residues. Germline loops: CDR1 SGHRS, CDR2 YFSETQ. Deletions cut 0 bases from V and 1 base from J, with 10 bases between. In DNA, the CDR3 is TGCGCCAGCAGCTTGGTAGAGACAGCGAACACTGAAGCTTTCTTT. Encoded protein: CASSLVETANTEAFF.

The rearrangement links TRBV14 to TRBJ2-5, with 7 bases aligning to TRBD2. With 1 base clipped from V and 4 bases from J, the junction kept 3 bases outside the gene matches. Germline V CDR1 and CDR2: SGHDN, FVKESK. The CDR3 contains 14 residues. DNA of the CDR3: TGTGCCAGCAGCCAAGGCGGGGGATCAGAGACCCAGTACTTC. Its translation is CASSQGGGSETQYF.

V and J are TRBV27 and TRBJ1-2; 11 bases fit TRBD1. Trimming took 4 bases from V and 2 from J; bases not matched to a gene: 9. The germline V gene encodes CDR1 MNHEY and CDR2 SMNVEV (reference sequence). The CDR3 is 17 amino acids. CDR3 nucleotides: TGTGCCAGCAGTTCCAGGGACAGGGGGTTTACGAACTATGGCTACACCTTC. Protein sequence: CASSSRDRGFTNYGYTF.

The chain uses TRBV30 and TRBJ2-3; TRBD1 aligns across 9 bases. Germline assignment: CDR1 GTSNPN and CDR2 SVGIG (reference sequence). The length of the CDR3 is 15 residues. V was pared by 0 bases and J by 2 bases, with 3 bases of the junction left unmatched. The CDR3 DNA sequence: TGTGCCTGGAGTGTAGGACAGGGGAACACAGATACGCAGTATTTT. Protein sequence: CAWSVGQGNTDTQYF.

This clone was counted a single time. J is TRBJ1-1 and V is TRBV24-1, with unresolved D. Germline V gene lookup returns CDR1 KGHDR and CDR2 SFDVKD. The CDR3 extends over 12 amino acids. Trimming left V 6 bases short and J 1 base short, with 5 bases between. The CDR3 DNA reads TGTGCCACCAGTAGCGGGAACACTGAAGCTTTCTTT. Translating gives CATSSGNTEAFF.

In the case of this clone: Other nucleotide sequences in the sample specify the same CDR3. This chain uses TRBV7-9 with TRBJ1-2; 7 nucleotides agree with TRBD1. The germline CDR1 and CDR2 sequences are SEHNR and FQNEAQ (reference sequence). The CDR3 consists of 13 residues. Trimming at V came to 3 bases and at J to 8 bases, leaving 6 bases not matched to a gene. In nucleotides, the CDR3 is TGTGCCAGCAGCTTCCCAGGGGGAAACGGCTACACCTTC. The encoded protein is CASSFPGGNGYTF.

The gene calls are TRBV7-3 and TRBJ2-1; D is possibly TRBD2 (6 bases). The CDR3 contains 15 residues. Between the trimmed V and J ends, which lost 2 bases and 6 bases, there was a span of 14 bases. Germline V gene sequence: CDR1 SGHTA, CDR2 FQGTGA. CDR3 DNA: TGTGCCAGCAGCTTACAGCCCCGGGGGTCCAATGAGCAGTTCTTC. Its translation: CASSLQPRGSNEQFF.

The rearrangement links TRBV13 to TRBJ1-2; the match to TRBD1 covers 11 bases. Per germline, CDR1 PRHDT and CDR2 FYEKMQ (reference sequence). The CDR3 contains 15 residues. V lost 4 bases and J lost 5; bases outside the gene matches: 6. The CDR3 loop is CASSSRTGGWYGYTF. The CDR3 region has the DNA TGTGCCAGCAGCTCGAGGACAGGGGGCTGGTATGGCTACACCTTC.